Below are 23 T cell receptor beta chains sequenced from a single sample in a study of OX40 agonist ivuxolimab in advanced cancers. TCRdb keeps only in-frame clones here, not all; method: immunoSEQ multiplex PCR. Seen here are tens of thousands of clones, under 90% observed once, and the top ten hold around 1.6%. Material: CD4+ or CD8+ T cells sorted from blood, obtained in a trial of the OX40 agonist ivuxolimab. These receptors were obtained from an adult with an advanced solid tumor such as melanoma, head and neck, liver or kidney cancer.

This clone was counted only a few times. The J gene is TRBJ1-5, the V gene TRBV7-9; D gene ambiguous. The V gene's germline CDR1 is SEHNR and CDR2 FQNEAQ (reference sequence). With 5 bases removed from V and 0 bases from J, the gap between germline ends came to 8 bases. CDR3 length: 14 amino acids. CDR3 region: CASSESISNQPQHF. For the CDR3, the DNA is TGTGCCAGCAGCGAGTCCATTAGCAATCAGCCCCAGCATTTT.

The chain employs TRBV28 and TRBJ2-1; possibly TRBD1 for D (6 bases). CDR1 is MDHEN and CDR2 is SYDVKM in the germline V gene. The CDR3 runs to 13 residues. V gave up 4 bases and J gave up 13 bases, with 17 bases separating them. CDR3 region: CASSSLQGNLQFF. The CDR3 bases are TGTGCCAGCAGTTCCCTGCAGGGGAATCTACAGTTCTTC.

V gene TRBV4-3 combines with J gene TRBJ2-2, with 7 nucleotides matching TRBD2. Trimming cost V 2 bases and J 3 bases; bases outside gene matches: 3. This CDR3 has 15 residues. The germline CDR1 and CDR2 sequences are LGHNA and YSLEER. CDR3 sequence reads: CASSQSSGYTGELFF. CDR3 bases: TGCGCCAGCAGCCAATCTAGCGGTTACACCGGGGAGCTGTTTTTT.

This clone was found once. J is TRBJ2-3 and V is TRBV6-5, with 10 bases that match TRBD2. V shed 5 bases, J shed 3 bases, and the junction held 5 bases outside the gene matches. CDR3 length: 15 residues. Germline V CDR1 and CDR2: MNHEY, SVGAGI. The CDR3: CASSASGRETDTQYF. The CDR3 DNA sequence: TGTGCCAGCAGTGCAAGCGGGAGGGAGACAGATACGCAGTATTTT.

The chain uses TRBV5-6 and TRBJ2-1; 8 nucleotides match TRBD2. Germline trimming cut 1 base from V and 0 bases from J; bases unmatched to any gene: 0. CDR3 length: 15 residues. Germline CDR1 and CDR2: SGHDT and YYEEEE. Here the CDR3 reads CASSLTSGSYNEQFF. CDR3 coding DNA: TGTGCCAGCAGCTTGACTAGCGGCTCCTACAATGAGCAGTTCTTC.

This chain links TRBV18 with TRBJ1-3; D is undetermined. Trimming stripped 2 bases from V and 2 bases from J, with 10 bases between. There are 15 residues in the CDR3. The germline gives CDR1 KGHSH, CDR2 LQKENI. The CDR3 DNA reads as TGTGCCAGCTCACCAATCTCAGGAACTGGAAACACCATATATTTT. It translates to CASSPISGTGNTIYF.

The chain employs TRBV4-1 and TRBJ2-7, with D possibly TRBD2 on 6 matching bases. With 0 bases removed from V and 0 bases from J, the gap between germline ends came to 12 bases. CDR3 length equals 16 residues. The V gene's germline CDR1 is MGHRA and CDR2 YSYEKL. The CDR3 loop is CASSQEFGGSSYEQYF. Written as DNA, the CDR3 is TGCGCCAGCAGCCAAGAGTTCGGAGGGAGCTCCTACGAGCAGTACTTC.

The V and J genes are TRBV4-1 and TRBJ2-7; 10 bases line up with TRBD1. Trimming at V came to 4 bases and at J to 2 bases, leaving 8 bases not matched to a gene. This CDR3 contains 16 residues. Germline V lookup: CDR1 MGHRA, CDR2 YSYEKL. CDR3 in amino acids: CASSLVWGQGPYEQYF. In nucleotides, the CDR3 is TGCGCCAGCAGCCTCGTGTGGGGACAGGGGCCCTACGAGCAGTACTTC.

This chain joins TRBV5-1 and TRBJ1-2, with a weak D call TRBD1 (6 bases). From germline, CDR1 is SGHRS and CDR2 YFSETQ. The CDR3 is 14 amino acids. V lost 4 bases, J lost 8 bases, and 18 bases lay in between. The CDR3 is CASSQRQDRGGYTF. DNA for the CDR3: TGCGCCAGCAGCCAACGACAGGACCGCGGCGGCTACACCTTC. Complete variable domain (other parts from reference TRBV5-1 and TRBJ1-2): KAGVTQTPRYLIKTRGQQVTLSCSPISGHRSVSWYQQTPGQGLQFLFEYFSETQRNKGNFPGRFSGRQFSNSRSEMNVSTLELGDSALYLCASSQRQDRGGYTFGSGTRLTVV.

The chain links TRBV18 to TRBJ2-5; D is undetermined. CDR3 size: 11 residues. V was pared by 5 bases and J by 5 bases, with 6 bases between. From germline, CDR1 is KGHSH and CDR2 LQKENI. CDR3 nucleotide sequence: TGTGCCAGCTCAGAGGTGGAGACCCAGTACTTC. Amino acids: CASSEVETQYF.

This chain uses TRBV28 with TRBJ2-7; the D is unclear. Germline CDR1 and CDR2: MDHEN and SYDVKM. Trimming took 7 bases from V and 3 from J, leaving 10 bases between them. This CDR3 has 12 amino acids. In DNA form, the CDR3 reads TGTGCCAGCAAAACGTCCTACTACGAGCAGTACTTC. Translating it yields CASKTSYYEQYF.

The chain employs TRBV15 and TRBJ2-5; D remains unclear. V was clipped by 5 bases and J by 5 bases, with 9 bases between them. The CDR3 extends over 12 amino acids. Germline CDR1 LNHNV, CDR2 YYDKDF (reference sequence). The CDR3 nucleotides are TGTGCCACCAGCTTTTCTGGCGAGACCCAGTACTTC. This encodes CATSFSGETQYF. Full variable domain (remainder filled in from reference TRBV15 and TRBJ2-5): DAMVIQNPRYQVTQFGKPVTLSCSQTLNHNVMYWYQQKSSQAPKLLFHYYDKDFNNEADTPDNFQSRRPNTSFCFLDIRSPGLGDTAMYLCATSFSGETQYFGPGTRLLVL.

V gene TRBV7-2 combines with J gene TRBJ2-2; 12 nucleotides match TRBD2. The CDR3 has 17 amino acids. The V segment lost 2 bases and the J segment 4 bases; nucleotides outside the gene matches: 5. Germline CDR1 SGHTA, CDR2 FQGNSA. CDR3 amino acids: CASSLYLLAGGTGELFF. The CDR3 nucleotides are TGTGCCAGCAGCTTATATCTACTAGCGGGAGGCACCGGGGAGCTGTTTTTT.

The chain joins TRBV7-3 to TRBJ1-1; tentatively, D is TRBD1 (5 bases). There are 15 residues in the CDR3. Germline lookup yields CDR1 SGHTA and CDR2 FQGTGA. V was trimmed by 2 bases and J by 4 bases, leaving 14 bases between them. The CDR3 region has the DNA TGTGCCAGCAGCTTACGGGGCCCCTCGGGCACTGAAGCTTTCTTT. Translating gives CASSLRGPSGTEAFF. Together with reference TRBV7-3 and TRBJ1-1, the CDR3 gives the full variable domain: GAGVSQTPSNKVTEKGKYVELRCDPISGHTALYWYRQSLGQGPEFLIYFQGTGAADDSGLPNDRFFAVRPEGSVSTLKIQRTERGDSAVYLCASSLRGPSGTEAFFGQGTRLTVV.

The DNA of the CDR3 is TGTGCCAGCAGCCCAACAGGGAGCGGGTATGGCTACACCTTC. It yields the protein CASSPTGSGYGYTF. The chain links TRBV5-4 to TRBJ1-2; TRBD1 might be the D (6 bases). Germline V CDR1 and CDR2: SGHNT, YYREEE (reference sequence). V was cut by 4 bases and J by 5 bases, with 15 bases left in between. CDR3 length equals 14 residues.

The chain is built from TRBV20-1 and TRBJ2-4; 7 positions agree with TRBD1. The junction had 9 bases not matched to a gene; V was cut back by 6 bases and J by 13 bases. CDR3 length: 11 amino acids. Germline-derived CDR1 and CDR2 are DFQATT and SNEGSKA (reference sequence). The CDR3 is CSAPETGNQYF. CDR3 bases: TGCAGTGCACCTGAGACAGGGAACCAGTACTTC.

This rearrangement joins TRBV7-9 to TRBJ1-6; D is unresolved. The CDR3 runs 15 residues. CDR1 is SEHNR, CDR2 FQNEAQ, per germline (reference sequence). V lost 1 base to trimming and J lost 7 bases, with 11 bases between them. CDR3 in DNA: TGTGCCAGCAGCTTAGAGGGTCAGGCCAATTCACCCCTCCACTTT. Translated, it gives CASSLEGQANSPLHF.

This clone was seen a handful of times. This rearrangement joins TRBV7-2 to TRBJ2-5, with unresolved D. The length of the CDR3 is 15 residues. Between the trimmed V and J ends, which lost 1 base and 5 bases, there was a span of 14 bases. Germline loops: CDR1 SGHTA, CDR2 FQGNSA. The CDR3 bases are TGTGCCAGCAGCTTAGTGTCGGTCGGCCCGGAGACCCAGTACTTC. This gives the protein CASSLVSVGPETQYF.

The V call is TRBV5-1, the J call TRBJ2-1, with a possible D match to TRBD1 (5 bases). CDR3 length equals 15 residues. Germline V lookup: CDR1 SGHRS, CDR2 YFSETQ. V lost 0 bases, J lost 6 bases, and 13 bases lay in between. The CDR3 sequence: CASSLESQVVNEQFF. The CDR3, as DNA: TGCGCCAGCAGCTTGGAGTCACAGGTCGTCAATGAGCAGTTCTTC. Full variable domain (missing parts from reference TRBV5-1 and TRBJ2-1): KAGVTQTPRYLIKTRGQQVTLSCSPISGHRSVSWYQQTPGQGLQFLFEYFSETQRNKGNFPGRFSGRQFSNSRSEMNVSTLELGDSALYLCASSLESQVVNEQFFGPGTRLTVL.

This chain joins TRBV5-1 and TRBJ1-1; no clear D. V lost 3 bases, J lost 1 base, and 10 bases lay in between. Germline CDR1 and CDR2: SGHRS and YFSETQ. This CDR3 has 14 amino acids. CDR3 region: CASSSNVENTEAFF. As DNA, the CDR3 is TGCGCCAGCAGCTCTAACGTCGAGAACACTGAAGCTTTCTTT.

This chain connects TRBV27 to TRBJ1-1; possibly TRBD1 for D (5 bases). V was trimmed by 2 bases and J by 1 base, leaving 5 bases between them. The CDR3 has 13 amino acids. Germline V gives CDR1 MNHEY, CDR2 SMNVEV (reference sequence). CDR3 residues: CASSLTGNTEAFF. The CDR3 region has the DNA TGTGCCAGCAGTTTAACAGGGAACACTGAAGCTTTCTTT.

The rearrangement links TRBV27 to TRBJ2-7; D call uncertain. The CDR3 totals 14 residues. CDR1 and CDR2 (germline): MNHEY, SMNVEV (reference sequence). V was clipped by 1 base and J by 1 base, with 8 bases between them. The CDR3 DNA sequence: TGTGCCAGCAGTTTATTTGCGGAATCCTACGAGCAGTACTTC. Translation gives CASSLFAESYEQYF.

In its sample, this clone was seen a few times. The rearrangement joins TRBV28 to TRBJ2-5; D is unclear. CDR1 is MDHEN, CDR2 SYDVKM, per germline. The CDR3 is 12 amino acids. V was clipped by 10 bases and J by 4 bases, with 13 bases between them. CDR3 nucleotides: TGTGCCATCTCTGGTAGTTCAGAGACCCAGTACTTC. Translating gives CAISGSSETQYF.